The TCR beta chain under discussion was sequenced for a study of shared clonotypes between healthy human individuals. Sequencing was performed with immunoSEQ multiplex PCR; in TCRdb, only in-frame clones are kept and a portion is missing. This sample has some 2,000,000 clones, with about 94% found just once. The CDR3 runs to 13 residues. Trimming left V 1 base short and J 8 bases short, with 12 bases between. From germline, CDR1 is MGHRA and CDR2 YSYEKL. The naive CD8 subset, CD45RO-negative cells positively selected for CCR7, excluded terminally differentiated effector memory CD45RA+ cells. The donors were adults (healthy and HIV-negative) with no recent acute infections or vaccinations.

The sample was naive CD8+ T cells sorted from blood. The chain joins TRBV4-1 to TRBJ2-7; a possible D gene is TRBD1 (5 bases). This receptor was taken from a man between 18 and 35 years old in good health. As DNA, the CDR3 is TGCGCCAGCAGCCAAGGAGGCCAGGGAAAGCAGTACTTC. Residues: CASSQGGQGKQYF.